This is a list of T cell receptor beta chains from one sample in a study of T cell changes during pregnancy in multiple sclerosis. Profiling relied on immunoSEQ multiplex PCR, and the TCRdb table lists in-frame clones only, not all of them. The data show 70,000 to 80,000 clones, with 75% to 90% seen just once and around 3% held by the top ten. The sequences come from peripheral blood, collected before pregnancy. These receptor sequences come from a female donor with multiple sclerosis, enrolled in a pregnancy study. The CDR3 runs from the conserved cysteine through the conserved F or W. D genes are given only for firm matches. Only some rows state a clone size, as once, few, many or a class for expanded clones.

NA	TRBJ2-5	TRBV7-6	NA	TGTGCCAGCAGCTTACTAGCCGGCCAAGAGACCCAGTACTTC	CASSLLAGQETQYF
NA	TRBJ1-5	TRBV7-2	medium-sized	TGTGCCAGCAGCTTTCTACGTCAGCCCCAGCATTTT	CASSFLRQPQHF
NA	TRBJ2-7	TRBV5-6	NA	TGTGCCAGCAGCCATAATCAGGAGGGGGCATACGAGCAGTACTTC	CASSHNQEGAYEQYF
NA	TRBJ2-2	TRBV7-9	few	TGTGCCAGCATGAGGGCAGGGGCGAACACCGGGGAGCTGTTTTTT	CASMRAGANTGELFF
TRBD1	TRBJ2-7	TRBV2	NA	TGTGCCAGCAGTCCCCTCCCGGGACAGGGCGAGCAGTACTTC	CASSPLPGQGEQYF
TRBD2	TRBJ2-2	TRBV7-9	NA	TGTGCCAGCAGCTCTGGACTAGCGGAGGACACCGGGGAGCTGTTTTTT	CASSSGLAEDTGELFF
NA	TRBJ1-5	TRBV27	NA	TGTGCCAGCAGTTTAACGGGGAATCAGCCCCAGCATTTT	CASSLTGNQPQHF
NA	TRBJ2-7	TRBV30	once	TGTGCCTGGAGTGGGAGCGCCGATTACGAGCAGTACTTC	CAWSGSADYEQYF
TRBD2	TRBJ2-7	TRBV6-1	NA	TGTGCCAGCAGTGAAGCGCTACTAGCGGGAACCTACGAGCAGTACTTC	CASSEALLAGTYEQYF
NA	TRBJ1-1	TRBV6-5	NA	TGTGCCAGCTGTCGGAGGGGAGGGAACACTGAAGCTTTCTTT	CASCRRGGNTEAFF
TRBD1	TRBJ2-7	TRBV5-1	few	TGCGCCAGCAGCGTAAGACAGGGGGTTTCCTACGAGCAGTACTTC	CASSVRQGVSYEQYF
NA	TRBJ2-7	TRBV5-1	NA	TGCGCCAGCATGCGGGAAGAGGGAACAACCTACGAGCAGTACTTC	CASMREEGTTYEQYF
TRBD1	TRBJ1-2	TRBV27	NA	TGTGCCAGCAGTTCGTGGGACAGGGCCACTAACTATGGCTACACCTTC	CASSSWDRATNYGYTF
NA	TRBJ2-5	TRBV30	NA	TGTGCCTGGAGCACTGACAGTTGGTACCAAGAGACCCAGTACTTC	CAWSTDSWYQETQYF
TRBD1	TRBJ2-7	TRBV4-2	NA	TGTGCCAGCAGCCAAGAGTGGAGACAGGGGCCCTACGAGCAGTACTTC	CASSQEWRQGPYEQYF
NA	TRBJ1-2	TRBV27	NA	TGTGCCAGCAGTTTTGGAAACGGGAACTATGGCTACACCTTC	CASSFGNGNYGYTF
NA	TRBJ2-2	TRBV6-5	NA	TGTGCCAGCAGTTACCAGGACTACCTGAACACCGGGGAGCTGTTTTTT	CASSYQDYLNTGELFF
TRBD2	TRBJ2-3	TRBV5-1	NA	TGCGCCAGCAGCTTGACTAGCGGGGGGGCCGGGCCTACAGATACGCAGTATTTT	CASSLTSGGAGPTDTQYF
TRBD1	TRBJ1-6	TRBV4-3	NA	TGCGCCAGCAGCCCAGAAAGGCACAGGGGTTCACCCCTCCACTTT	CASSPERHRGSPLHF
NA	TRBJ2-7	TRBV10-2	NA	TGCGCCAGCAGTGAGCCAGTAACCTACGAGCAGTACTTC	CASSEPVTYEQYF
NA	TRBJ2-7	TRBV6-6	few	TGTGCCAGCAGTTCCCCGGGACTCCTGTACGAGCAGTACTTC	CASSSPGLLYEQYF
NA	TRBJ1-6	TRBV5-8	NA	TGTGCCAGCAGCTTGGGCAGCTCCTATAATTCACCCCTCCACTTT	CASSLGSSYNSPLHF
TRBD2	TRBJ2-7	TRBV7-2	NA	TGTGCCAGCAGGGGGACTAGCGGGAGTTGGCCCTACGAGCAGTACTTC	CASRGTSGSWPYEQYF
TRBD1	TRBJ1-2	TRBV19	NA	TGTGCCAGTAGCGCCAACCGGGACAGGGGTATAGGTAACTATGGCTACACCTTC	CASSANRDRGIGNYGYTF
TRBD1	TRBJ1-6	TRBV18	NA	TGTGCCAGCGCAAGGGGACAGAATTCTCTCTCACCCCTCCACTTT	CASARGQNSLSPLHF
TRBD1	TRBJ1-4	TRBV29-1	NA	TGCAGCGCCGCTTCAGGGGGCGCGGGAGAAAAACTGTTTTTT	CSAASGGAGEKLFF
NA	TRBJ1-2	TRBV10-3	once	TGTGCCATCAGGTCAGGGAACTATGGCTACACCTTC	CAIRSGNYGYTF
NA	TRBJ1-2	TRBV5-1	NA	TGCGCCAGCAGCTTGGCGGTCGAATCGGGCTACACCTTC	CASSLAVESGYTF
NA	TRBJ1-1	TRBV6-5	NA	TGTGCCAGCAGTTATGGACACGGGTTTGGTGAAGCTTTCTTT	CASSYGHGFGEAFF
TRBD2	TRBJ2-3	TRBV27	NA	TGTGCCAGCAGTCCTCTTAGCGGGAGTGCTAGCACAGATACGCAGTATTTT	CASSPLSGSASTDTQYF
TRBD1	TRBJ1-2	TRBV28	once	TGTGCCAGCAGTCCGGGACAGGGTTATGGCTACACCTTC	CASSPGQGYGYTF
TRBD1	TRBJ2-2	TRBV7-9	NA	TGTGCCAGCAGCTTGACAGGGGCGCCGGAGACCGGGGAGCTGTTTTTT	CASSLTGAPETGELFF
TRBD2	TRBJ2-7	TRBV7-2	NA	TGTGCCAGCAACACCGGGGGGGCTCTGGCCGAGCAGTACTTC	CASNTGGALAEQYF
NA	TRBJ1-1	TRBV7-2	NA	TGTGCCAGCAGCTTAGGAGTCGGGGTCATGAACACTGAAGCTTTCTTT	CASSLGVGVMNTEAFF
TRBD2	TRBJ2-4	TRBV2	once	TGTGCCAGCAGGGTGCTTCGGCGGGAGAGGGGAAACATTCAGTACTTC	CASRVLRRERGNIQYF
NA	TRBJ2-1	TRBV4-3	NA	TGCGCCAGCAGCCAAGAGGGCGGGCTGGGCTCCTACAATGAGCAGTTCTTC	CASSQEGGLGSYNEQFF
TRBD2	TRBJ2-1	TRBV5-1	NA	TGCGCCAGCAGTGAGGGACTACTCAATGAGCAGTTCTTC	CASSEGLLNEQFF
NA	TRBJ1-1	TRBV19	NA	TGTGCCAGTAGTATGGAACAGGGTCCCTCTGAAGCTTTCTTT	CASSMEQGPSEAFF
NA	TRBJ1-1	TRBV19	NA	TGTGCCAGTAGTACTGGACGAAGGGGCACTGAAGCTTTCTTT	CASSTGRRGTEAFF
TRBD1	TRBJ2-7	TRBV19	NA	TGTGCCAGTAGTCCTGCTCTCGGGACAGATTACGAGCAGTACTTC	CASSPALGTDYEQYF
NA	TRBJ1-2	TRBV6-5	NA	TGTGCCAGCAGCCGTGCAGGGTTCGGTGGCTACACCTTC	CASSRAGFGGYTF